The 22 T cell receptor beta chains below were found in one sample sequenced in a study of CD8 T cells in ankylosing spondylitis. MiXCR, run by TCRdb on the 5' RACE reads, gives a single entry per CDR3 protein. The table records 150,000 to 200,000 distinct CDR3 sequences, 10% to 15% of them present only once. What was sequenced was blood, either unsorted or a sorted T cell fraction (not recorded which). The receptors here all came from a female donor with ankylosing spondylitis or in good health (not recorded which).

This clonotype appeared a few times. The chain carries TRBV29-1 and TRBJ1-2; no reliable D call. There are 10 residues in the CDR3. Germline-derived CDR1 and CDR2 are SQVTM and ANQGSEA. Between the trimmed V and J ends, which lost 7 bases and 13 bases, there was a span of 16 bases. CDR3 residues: CSDFRAVATF. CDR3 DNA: TGCAGCGACTTCCGGGCAGTCGCCACCTTC.

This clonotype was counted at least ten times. The CDR3 protein is CASSSNSQGGETQYF. CDR3 nucleotides: TGTGCCAGCAGCTCTAATTCACAGGGCGGGGAGACCCAGTACTTC. The chain has TRBV7-9 and TRBJ2-5, with a possible D match to TRBD1 (6 bases). V lost 4 bases and J 5 bases, leaving 17 bases between the germline ends. From germline, CDR1 is SEHNR and CDR2 FQNEAQ (reference sequence). The CDR3 is 15 amino acids. Combining the CDR3 with reference TRBV7-9 and TRBJ2-5 gives the whole variable domain DTGVSQNPRHKITKRGQNVTFRCDPISEHNRLYWYRQTLGQGPEFLTYFQNEAQLEKSRLLSDRFSAERPKGSFSTLEIQRTEQGDSAMYLCASSSNSQGGETQYFGPGTRLLVL.

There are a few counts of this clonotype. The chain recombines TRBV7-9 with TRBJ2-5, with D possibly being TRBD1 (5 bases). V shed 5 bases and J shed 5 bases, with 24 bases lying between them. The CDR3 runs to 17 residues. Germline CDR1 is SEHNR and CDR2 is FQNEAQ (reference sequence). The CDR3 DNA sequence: TGTGCCAGCAGCCCCCTCGTGTCTGGGGCGAGTAGGGAGACCCAGTACTTC. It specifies CASSPLVSGASRETQYF. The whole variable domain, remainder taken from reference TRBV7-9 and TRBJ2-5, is DTGVSQNPRHKITKRGQNVTFRCDPISEHNRLYWYRQTLGQGPEFLTYFQNEAQLEKSRLLSDRFSAERPKGSFSTLEIQRTEQGDSAMYLCASSPLVSGASRETQYFGPGTRLLVL.

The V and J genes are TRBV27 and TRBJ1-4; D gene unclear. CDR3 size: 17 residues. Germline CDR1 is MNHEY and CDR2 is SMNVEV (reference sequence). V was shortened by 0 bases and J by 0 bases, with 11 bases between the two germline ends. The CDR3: CASSLSRNYATNEKLFF. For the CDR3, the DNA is TGTGCCAGCAGTTTATCGCGAAATTATGCAACTAATGAAAAACTGTTTTTT.

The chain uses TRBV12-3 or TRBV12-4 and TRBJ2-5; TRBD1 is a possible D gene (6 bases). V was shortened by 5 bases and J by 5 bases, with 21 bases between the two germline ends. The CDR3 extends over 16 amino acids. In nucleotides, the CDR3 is TGTGCCAGCAGTCTACAGGGTCTAGGAGTGTGGGAGACCCAGTACTTC. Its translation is CASSLQGLGVWETQYF.

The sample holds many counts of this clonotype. The CDR3 is CASSLDGNQPQHF. CDR3 nucleotide sequence: TGTGCCAGCAGCTTAGACGGTAATCAGCCCCAGCATTTT. This chain uses TRBV7-9 with TRBJ1-5; D is unclear. Trimming cost V 1 base and J 4 bases, with 5 bases left between them. The germline CDR1 and CDR2 sequences are SEHNR and FQNEAQ (reference sequence). The CDR3 spans 13 residues.

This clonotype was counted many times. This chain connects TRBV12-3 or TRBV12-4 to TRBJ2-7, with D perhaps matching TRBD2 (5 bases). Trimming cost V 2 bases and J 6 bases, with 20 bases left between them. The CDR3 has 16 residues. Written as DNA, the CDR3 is TGTGCCAGCAGTTTAAGTAGGCTTACAGTGGCGGGCGAGCAGTACTTC. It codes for CASSLSRLTVAGEQYF.

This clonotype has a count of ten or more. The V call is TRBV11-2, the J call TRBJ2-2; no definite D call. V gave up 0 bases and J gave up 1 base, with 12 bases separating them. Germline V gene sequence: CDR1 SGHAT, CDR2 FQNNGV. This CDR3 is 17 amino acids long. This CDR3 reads CASSLDPARGNTGELFF. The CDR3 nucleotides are TGTGCCAGCAGCTTAGATCCGGCTAGAGGGAACACCGGGGAGCTGTTTTTT.

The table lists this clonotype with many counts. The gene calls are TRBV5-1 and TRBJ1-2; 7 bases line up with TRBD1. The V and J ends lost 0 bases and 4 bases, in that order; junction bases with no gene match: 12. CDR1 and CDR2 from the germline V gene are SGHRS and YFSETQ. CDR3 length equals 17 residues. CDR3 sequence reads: CASSLETGARGSYGYTF. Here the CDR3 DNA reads TGCGCCAGCAGCTTGGAAACAGGGGCGCGCGGGTCCTATGGCTACACCTTC.

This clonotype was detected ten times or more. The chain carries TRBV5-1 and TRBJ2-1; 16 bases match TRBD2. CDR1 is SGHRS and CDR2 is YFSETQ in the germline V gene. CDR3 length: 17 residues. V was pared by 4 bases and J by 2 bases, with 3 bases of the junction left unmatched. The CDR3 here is CASSPGLAGGPYNEQFF. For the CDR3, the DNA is TGCGCCAGCAGCCCGGGACTAGCGGGAGGGCCCTACAATGAGCAGTTCTTC.

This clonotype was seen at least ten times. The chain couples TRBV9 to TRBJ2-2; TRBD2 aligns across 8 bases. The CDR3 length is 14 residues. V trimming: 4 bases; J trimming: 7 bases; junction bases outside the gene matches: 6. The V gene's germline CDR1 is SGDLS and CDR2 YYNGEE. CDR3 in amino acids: CASSRIAGIGELFF. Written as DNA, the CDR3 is TGTGCCAGCAGCCGAATAGCGGGAATCGGGGAGCTGTTTTTT. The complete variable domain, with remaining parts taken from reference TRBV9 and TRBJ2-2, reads DSGVTQTPKHLITATGQRVTLRCSPRSGDLSVYWYQQSLDQGLQFLIQYYNGEERAKGNILERFSAQQFPDLHSELNLSSLELGDSALYFCASSRIAGIGELFFGEGSRLTVL.

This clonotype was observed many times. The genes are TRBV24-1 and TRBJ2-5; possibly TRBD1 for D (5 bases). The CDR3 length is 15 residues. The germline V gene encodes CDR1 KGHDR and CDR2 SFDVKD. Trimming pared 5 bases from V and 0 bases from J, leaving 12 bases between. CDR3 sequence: CATSATGSYQETQYF. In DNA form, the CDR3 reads TGTGCCACCAGTGCCACAGGCAGTTACCAAGAGACCCAGTACTTC.

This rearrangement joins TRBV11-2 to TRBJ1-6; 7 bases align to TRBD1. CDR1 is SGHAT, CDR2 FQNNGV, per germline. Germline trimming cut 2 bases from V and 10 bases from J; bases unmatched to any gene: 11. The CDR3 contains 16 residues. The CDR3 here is CASSLRGTALTSPLHF. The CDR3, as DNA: TGTGCCAGCAGCTTACGGGGGACAGCCCTTACCTCACCCCTCCACTTT.

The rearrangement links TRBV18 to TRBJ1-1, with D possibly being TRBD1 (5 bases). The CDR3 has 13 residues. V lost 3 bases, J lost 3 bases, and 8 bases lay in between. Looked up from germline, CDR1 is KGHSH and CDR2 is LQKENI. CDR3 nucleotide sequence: TGTGCCAGCTCACCTCAGGGCTACACTGAAGCTTTCTTT. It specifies CASSPQGYTEAFF.

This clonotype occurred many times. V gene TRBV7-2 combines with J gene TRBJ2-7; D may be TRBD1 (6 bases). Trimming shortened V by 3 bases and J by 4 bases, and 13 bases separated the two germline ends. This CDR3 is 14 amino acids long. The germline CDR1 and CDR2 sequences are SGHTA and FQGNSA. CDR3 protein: CASSFSRGLYEQYF. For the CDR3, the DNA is TGTGCCAGCAGCTTTTCCAGGGGATTATACGAGCAGTACTTC.

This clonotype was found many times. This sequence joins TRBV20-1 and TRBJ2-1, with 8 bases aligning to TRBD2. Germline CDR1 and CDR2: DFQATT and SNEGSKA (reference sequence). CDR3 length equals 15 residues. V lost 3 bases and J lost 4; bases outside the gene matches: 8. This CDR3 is CSARGVRGRYNEQFF. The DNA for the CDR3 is TGCAGTGCTAGGGGGGTTCGCGGGAGGTACAATGAGCAGTTCTTC.

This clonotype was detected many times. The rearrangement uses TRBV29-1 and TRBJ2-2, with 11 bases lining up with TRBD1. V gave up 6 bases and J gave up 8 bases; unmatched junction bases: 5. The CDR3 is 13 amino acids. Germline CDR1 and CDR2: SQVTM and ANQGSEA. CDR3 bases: TGCAGCGTGGACAGGGGGCTCGCGGGGGAGCTGTTTTTT. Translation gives CSVDRGLAGELFF.

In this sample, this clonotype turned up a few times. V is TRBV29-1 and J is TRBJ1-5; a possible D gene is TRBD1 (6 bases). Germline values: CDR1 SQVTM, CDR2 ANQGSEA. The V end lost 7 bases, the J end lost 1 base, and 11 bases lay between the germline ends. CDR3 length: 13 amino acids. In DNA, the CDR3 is TGCAGCGCTGGGGGCCAAAGCAATCAGCCCCAGCATTTT. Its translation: CSAGGQSNQPQHF.

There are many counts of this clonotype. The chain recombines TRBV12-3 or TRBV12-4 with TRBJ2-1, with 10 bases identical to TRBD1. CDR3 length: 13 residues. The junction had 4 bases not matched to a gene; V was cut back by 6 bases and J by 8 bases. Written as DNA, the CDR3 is TGTGCCAGCAGCCGGGACAGGGGCGATGAGCAGTTCTTC. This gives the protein CASSRDRGDEQFF.

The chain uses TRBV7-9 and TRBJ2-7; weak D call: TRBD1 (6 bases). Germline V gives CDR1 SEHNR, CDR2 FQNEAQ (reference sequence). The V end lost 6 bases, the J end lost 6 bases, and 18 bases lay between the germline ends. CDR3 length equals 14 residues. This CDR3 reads CASRAAPTGGEQYF. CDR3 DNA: TGTGCCAGCAGGGCGGCCCCGACAGGAGGCGAGCAGTACTTC.

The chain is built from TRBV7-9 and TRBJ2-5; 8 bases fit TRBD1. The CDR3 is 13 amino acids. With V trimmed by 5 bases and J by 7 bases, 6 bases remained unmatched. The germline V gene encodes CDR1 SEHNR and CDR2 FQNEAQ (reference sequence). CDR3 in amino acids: CASSVGTGGTQYF. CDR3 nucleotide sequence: TGTGCCAGCAGCGTTGGGACAGGAGGGACCCAGTACTTC.

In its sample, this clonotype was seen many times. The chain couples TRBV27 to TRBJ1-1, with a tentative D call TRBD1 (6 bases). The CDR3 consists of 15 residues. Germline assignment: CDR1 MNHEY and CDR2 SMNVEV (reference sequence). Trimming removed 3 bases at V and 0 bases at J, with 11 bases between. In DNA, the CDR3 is TGTGCCAGCAGTTTTGGGGGGCGCATGAACACTGAAGCTTTCTTT. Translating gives CASSFGGRMNTEAFF.